These 31 T cell receptor beta chains were all obtained from the same sample, sequenced in a study of shared clonotypes between healthy human individuals. Data came from immunoSEQ multiplex PCR; TCRdb stores just in-frame clones and leaves some out. The table records millions of clones, about 95% of them present only once. Input material: naive CD4+ T cells sorted from blood. Subset given: CD45RA+ positively selected. The origin of the receptors is a man between 18 and 35 years old in good health.

The chain links TRBV7-8 to TRBJ1-6; D is unresolved. Germline CDR1 SGHVS, CDR2 FQNEAQ. V was clipped by 4 bases and J by 5 bases, with 6 bases between them. The CDR3 runs to 13 residues. CDR3 loop: CASSYGNNSPLHF. CDR3 nucleotide sequence: TGTGCCAGCAGCTACGGAAATAATTCACCCCTCCACTTT.

In the case of this clone: Within the sample, other DNA sequences also encode this same CDR3. The J gene is TRBJ2-1, the V gene TRBV20-1; D not certain. The germline CDR1 and CDR2 sequences are DFQATT and SNEGSKA (reference sequence). V was clipped by 0 bases and J by 7 bases, with 4 bases between them. CDR3 length equals 11 residues. The CDR3 is CSAREDNEQFF. DNA of the CDR3: TGCAGTGCTAGAGAAGATAATGAGCAGTTCTTC.

The chain uses TRBV28 and TRBJ2-7; D call uncertain. CDR3 length: 12 amino acids. The germline CDR1 and CDR2 sequences are MDHEN and SYDVKM. Trimming left V 8 bases short and J 0 bases short, with 8 bases between. CDR3 in amino acids: CASSPSSYEQYF. Written as DNA, the CDR3 is TGTGCCAGCTCCCCGAGCTCCTACGAGCAGTACTTC.

The chain uses TRBV6-4 and TRBJ1-1; D unresolved. The germline V gene has CDR1 MRHNA and CDR2 SNTAGT. V was pared by 5 bases and J by 1 base, with 8 bases between. This CDR3 is 13 amino acids long. CDR3 in DNA: TGTGCCAGCAGTCCCGAGGAGAACACTGAAGCTTTCTTT. Translated, it gives CASSPEENTEAFF.

V is TRBV5-4 and J is TRBJ2-1; TRBD2 aligns across 8 bases. After removal of 2 bases from V and 5 bases from J, the junction contained 6 bases not matched to a gene. The CDR3 is 15 amino acids. The germline V gene encodes CDR1 SGHNT and CDR2 YYREEE (reference sequence). The CDR3 nucleotides read TGTGCCAGCAGCTTCTTCCTAGCGGGCAACAATGAGCAGTTCTTC. Protein sequence: CASSFFLAGNNEQFF.

The rearrangement uses TRBV19 and TRBJ2-5, with TRBD1 identical over 9 bases. The CDR3 is 14 residues long. Germline loops: CDR1 LNHDA, CDR2 SQIVND (reference sequence). After removal of 6 bases from V and 2 bases from J, the junction contained 4 bases not matched to a gene. As DNA, the CDR3 is TGTGCCAGTAGGGACAGGGGTCGGCAAGAGACCCAGTACTTC. Translated: CASRDRGRQETQYF.

The gene calls are TRBV5-1 and TRBJ2-7, with 9 bases matching TRBD1. V lost 2 bases and J lost 6; bases outside the gene matches: 15. The CDR3 totals 17 residues. Germline V gene data show CDR1 as SGHRS and CDR2 as YFSETQ. CDR3 sequence: CASSFEPAGTGRSEQYF. CDR3 DNA: TGCGCCAGCAGCTTCGAACCGGCCGGGACAGGGAGGTCCGAGCAGTACTTC.

This chain joins TRBV19 and TRBJ2-1; 8 nucleotides line up with TRBD2. Germline V lookup: CDR1 LNHDA, CDR2 SQIVND (reference sequence). The V segment lost 7 bases and the J segment 6 bases; nucleotides outside the gene matches: 5. CDR3 length: 13 residues. Here the CDR3 reads CASTLLAGNEQFF. The CDR3 region has the DNA TGTGCCAGTACCCTCCTAGCGGGCAATGAGCAGTTCTTC.

This rearrangement joins TRBV6-1 to TRBJ1-1, with D possibly matching TRBD1 (5 bases). This CDR3 has 12 amino acids. CDR1 and CDR2 (germline): MNHNS, SASEGT. Trimming removed 4 bases at V and 11 bases at J, with 14 bases between. CDR3 nucleotides: TGTGCCAGCAGTGTTACAGGTGGAGGGGCTTTCTTT. Encoded protein: CASSVTGGGAFF.

V gene TRBV6-1 combines with J gene TRBJ2-1; D is possibly TRBD1 or TRBD2 (6 bases each). There are 15 residues in the CDR3. Germline V gene sequence: CDR1 MNHNS, CDR2 SASEGT. V dropped 7 bases and J dropped 2 bases, with 15 bases sitting between them. The CDR3 is CASTNGGGAYNEQFF. The CDR3 coding sequence is TGTGCCAGCACAAACGGGGGCGGGGCCTACAATGAGCAGTTCTTC.

A note on this clone: Other nucleotide sequences from this sample produce the same CDR3. The rearrangement uses TRBV18 and TRBJ2-7, with TRBD2 identical over 12 bases. Germline V gives CDR1 KGHSH, CDR2 LQKENI. The length of the CDR3 is 15 residues. J gave up 2 bases and V 3 bases, and 2 bases lay outside the gene matches. For the CDR3, the DNA is TGTGCCAGCTCACCGCTAGCGGGGGGGCCCTACGAGCAGTACTTC. It yields the protein CASSPLAGGPYEQYF.

The genes are TRBV11-3 and TRBJ1-1; D not certain. V was shortened by 3 bases and J by 8 bases, with 10 bases between the two germline ends. The germline CDR1 and CDR2 sequences are SGHNT and YENEEA. This CDR3 region has 12 residues. Here the CDR3 reads CASSLDASEAFF. The CDR3 DNA sequence: TGTGCCAGCAGCTTGGACGCGTCGGAAGCTTTCTTT.

CDR3 amino acids: CASSLSPRTLRETQYF. The CDR3 nucleotides read TGTGCCAGCAGTTTATCCCCTCGGACCCTCAGAGAGACCCAGTACTTC. This sequence joins TRBV6-5 and TRBJ2-5; no definite D call. Deletions cut 4 bases from V and 4 bases from J, with 19 bases between. The length of the CDR3 is 16 residues. Germline-derived CDR1 and CDR2 are MNHEY and SVGAGI.

The V call is TRBV7-2, the J call TRBJ2-2; no reliable D call. Germline V gene sequence: CDR1 SGHTA, CDR2 FQGNSA. The length of the CDR3 is 15 residues. V was trimmed by 4 bases and J by 2 bases, leaving 11 bases between them. This chain's CDR3 is CASSSMGLNTGELFF. The DNA for the CDR3 is TGTGCCAGCAGCTCCATGGGTCTCAACACCGGGGAGCTGTTTTTT.

V and J are TRBV7-9 and TRBJ2-7, with TRBD1 as a possible D gene (5 bases). Germline V gene sequence: CDR1 SEHNR, CDR2 FQNEAQ (reference sequence). The CDR3 is 15 residues long. V lost 1 base and J lost 6, with 16 bases in between. The CDR3 DNA reads TGTGCCAGCAGCTTAGGGCGGATAGGGGTTGGCGAGCAGTACTTC. Its translation: CASSLGRIGVGEQYF.

The chain is built from TRBV21-1 and TRBJ2-1; the DNA was not compared with TRBD2, the D call given in the table. TRBV21-1 is described as a pseudogene. This CDR3 comprises 14 residues. CDR3 sequence (DNA): TGTGCCAGCAGCAGGGCTCCACTAGCGACTGAGCAGTTCTTC. This encodes CASSRAPLATEQFF.

The chain combines TRBV4-3 with TRBJ2-7, with D tentatively TRBD2 (5 bases). The CDR3 sequence is 15 residues long. Germline loops: CDR1 LGHNA, CDR2 YSLEER. Trimming removed 1 base from V and 0 bases from J, with 10 bases in between. The CDR3 loop reads CASSQAHGDSYEQYF. As DNA, the CDR3 is TGCGCCAGCAGCCAAGCTCACGGGGACTCCTACGAGCAGTACTTC.

As concerns this clone: Distinct nucleotide sequences in the sample also encode this CDR3. This sequence joins TRBV18 and TRBJ1-3; no clear D. From germline, CDR1 is KGHSH and CDR2 LQKENI. The CDR3 is 14 residues long. Deletions cut 3 bases from V and 0 bases from J, with 6 bases between. DNA of the CDR3: TGTGCCAGCTCACCCGGATTCTCTGGAAACACCATATATTTT. Its protein product is CASSPGFSGNTIYF. The complete variable domain, with remaining parts taken from reference TRBV18 and TRBJ1-3, reads NAGVMQNPRHLVRRRGQEARLRCSPMKGHSHVYWYRQLPEEGLKFMVYLQKENIIDESGMPKERFSAEFPKEGPSILRIQQVVRGDSAAYFCASSPGFSGNTIYFGEGSWLTVV.

This clone occurred a few times. Within the sample, other DNA sequences also encode this same CDR3. This chain joins TRBV6-5 and TRBJ2-1; the match to TRBD2 covers 8 bases. The trim removed 4 bases at V and 0 bases at J, leaving 2 bases unmatched. The germline V gene has CDR1 MNHEY and CDR2 SVGAGI. The CDR3 extends over 15 amino acids. The CDR3 DNA reads as TGTGCCAGCAGTTTAAGCGGGAGCTCCTACAATGAGCAGTTCTTC. It encodes CASSLSGSSYNEQFF.

The chain recombines TRBV19 with TRBJ1-5; possible D gene TRBD1, 5 bases. CDR1 LNHDA and CDR2 SQIVND come from the germline V gene (reference sequence). V was trimmed by 3 bases and J by 7 bases, leaving 13 bases between them. The CDR3 is 14 amino acids. The CDR3 nucleotides are TGTGCCAGTAGTATTCGGCAGGGAGGACAGCCCCAGCATTTT. It codes for CASSIRQGGQPQHF.

In the case of this clone: The identical CDR3 is also encoded by other nucleotide sequences in the sample. The CDR3 DNA sequence: TGTGCCAGCAGCTTGGGACAGGCCACAGATACGCAGTATTTT. Translating it yields CASSLGQATDTQYF. The rearrangement uses TRBV5-4 and TRBJ2-3; D might be TRBD1 (6 bases). The CDR3 is 14 residues long. Germline V gives CDR1 SGHNT, CDR2 YYREEE (reference sequence). Trimming stripped 0 bases from V and 2 bases from J, with 7 bases between.

The chain couples TRBV9 to TRBJ2-1, with D perhaps matching TRBD1 or TRBD2 (6 bases each). CDR1 and CDR2 from the germline V gene are SGDLS and YYNGEE. This CDR3 comprises 17 residues. V was clipped by 0 bases and J by 8 bases, with 21 bases between them. The DNA of the CDR3 is TGTGCCAGCAGCGTAGGCTGGAGTCAGGGGCCGGGGGATGAGCAGTTCTTC. Its translation is CASSVGWSQGPGDEQFF.

The chain joins TRBV28 to TRBJ1-5; weak D call: TRBD1 (5 bases). This CDR3 region has 18 residues. Trimming stripped 4 bases from V and 2 bases from J, with 21 bases between. Per the germline V gene, CDR1 is MDHEN and CDR2 is SYDVKM. In DNA, the CDR3 is TGTGCCAGCAGTTCTCCAGGGTGGGATTCTCGCGGCAATCAGCCCCAGCATTTT. Its protein product is CASSSPGWDSRGNQPQHF.

The chain uses TRBV10-3 and TRBJ2-7; perhaps TRBD1 as D (5 bases). The ends were cut back, 6 bases at V and 5 bases at J, with 14 bases in the middle. Germline values: CDR1 ENHRY, CDR2 SYGVKD. The CDR3 has 13 amino acids. The CDR3 region has the DNA TGTGCCATCAGAGACAGTTCAAAGAACGAGCAGTACTTC. Its translation is CAIRDSSKNEQYF.

The rearrangement links TRBV6-5 to TRBJ1-5; unclear D gene. The V gene's germline CDR1 is MNHEY and CDR2 SVGAGI. The CDR3 runs 13 residues. Trimming pared 6 bases from V and 6 bases from J, leaving 12 bases between. CDR3 loop: CASSKRKSQPQHF. In DNA form, the CDR3 reads TGTGCCAGCAGCAAAAGGAAGAGTCAGCCCCAGCATTTT.

The chain couples TRBV6-5 to TRBJ1-3; maybe TRBD1 (6 bases). This CDR3 spans 13 amino acids. The germline gives CDR1 MNHEY, CDR2 SVGAGI. V lost 5 bases and J lost 9, with 14 bases in between. As DNA, the CDR3 is TGTGCCAGCAGTCGGGGCTTGGGGGCCACCATATATTTT. Translating gives CASSRGLGATIYF.

The DNA of the CDR3 is TGCGCCAGCATGGAGGCGAACACCATATATTTT. Translation gives CASMEANTIYF. The rearrangement joins TRBV5-1 to TRBJ1-3; D not certain. This CDR3 comprises 11 residues. Germline V CDR1 and CDR2: SGHRS, YFSETQ. V lost 6 bases, J lost 7 bases, and 8 bases lay in between.

Comment on this clone: Additional DNA sequences in this sample encode the identical CDR3. The chain is built from TRBV7-2 and TRBJ2-3; 8 bases align to TRBD2. V lost 3 bases to trimming and J lost 1 base; unmatched junction nucleotides: 0. The V gene's germline CDR1 is SGHTA and CDR2 FQGNSA. This CDR3 spans 14 amino acids. CDR3 DNA sequence: TGTGCCAGCAGCTTGACTAGCGGCACAGATACGCAGTATTTT. Translated, it gives CASSLTSGTDTQYF.

V usage is TRBV7-9 and J usage is TRBJ2-7; the match to TRBD2 covers 8 bases. Trimming at V came to 3 bases and at J to 6 bases, leaving 10 bases not matched to a gene. This CDR3 spans 15 amino acids. Germline loops: CDR1 SEHNR, CDR2 FQNEAQ (reference sequence). The CDR3 DNA sequence: TGTGCCAGCAGCTTTTATAGCGGGAACGGAGCCGAGCAGTACTTC. The encoded protein is CASSFYSGNGAEQYF.

V usage is TRBV6-5 and J usage is TRBJ1-6; no clear D. The CDR3 runs 14 residues. Per the germline V gene, CDR1 is MNHEY and CDR2 is SVGAGI. The V gene lost 5 bases and the J gene lost 6 bases, with 11 bases spanning the gap. The CDR3 spells CASSKPALNSPLHF. The CDR3 DNA sequence: TGTGCCAGCAGTAAGCCGGCCCTTAATTCACCCCTCCACTTT.

The V gene is TRBV2, the J gene TRBJ2-3; D ambiguous. The CDR3 runs to 12 residues. Per germline, CDR1 SNHLY and CDR2 FYNNEI. V was trimmed by 3 bases and J by 10 bases, leaving 11 bases between them. CDR3 sequence (DNA): TGTGCCAGCAGTGACTCCCTCCTAGCGCAGTATTTT. Its translation: CASSDSLLAQYF.